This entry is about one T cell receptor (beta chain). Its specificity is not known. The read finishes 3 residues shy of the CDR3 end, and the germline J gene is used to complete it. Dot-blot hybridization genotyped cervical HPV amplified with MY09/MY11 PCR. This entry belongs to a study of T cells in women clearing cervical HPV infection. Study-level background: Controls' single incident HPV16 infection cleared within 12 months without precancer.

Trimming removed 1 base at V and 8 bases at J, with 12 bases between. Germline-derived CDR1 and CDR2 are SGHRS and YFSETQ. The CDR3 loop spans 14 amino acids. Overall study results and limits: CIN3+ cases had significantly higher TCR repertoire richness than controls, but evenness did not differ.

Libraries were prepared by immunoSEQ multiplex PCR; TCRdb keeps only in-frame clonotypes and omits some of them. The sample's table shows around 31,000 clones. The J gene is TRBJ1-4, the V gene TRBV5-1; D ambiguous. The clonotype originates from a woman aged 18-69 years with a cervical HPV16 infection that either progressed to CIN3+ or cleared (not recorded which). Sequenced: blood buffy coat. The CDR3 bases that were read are TGCGCCAGCAGCTTGACCGGGTCTGTGGAAAAA. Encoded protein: CASSLTGSVEK. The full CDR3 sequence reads CASSLTGSVEKLFF. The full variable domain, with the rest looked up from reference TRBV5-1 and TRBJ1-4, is KAGVTQTPRYLIKTRGQQVTLSCSPISGHRSVSWYQQTPGQGLQFLFEYFSETQRNKGNFPGRFSGRQFSNSRSEMNVSTLELGDSALYLCASSLTGSVEKLFFGSGTQLSVL.